This T cell receptor beta chain is from a study of CD8 T cells in ankylosing spondylitis. Points from the study as a whole: About 8 highly homologous variants made up a TCR beta motif, and this motif appeared characteristic of ankylosing spondylitis blood.

Each CDR3 protein gets one entry after TCRdb re-called the 5' RACE reads with MiXCR. This table holds roughly 90,000 distinct CDR3 sequences, 9% found once. Only a few counts were recorded for this clonotype. No antigen is known for it. Specimen: blood, either unsorted or a sorted T cell fraction (not recorded which). This TCR was sampled from a male donor with ankylosing spondylitis.

The CDR3 DNA sequence: TGTGCCACCAGTGAGCAGTTCTTC. This codes for CATSEQFF. This chain connects TRBV24-1 to TRBJ2-1; D is unclear. The V gene's germline CDR1 is KGHDR and CDR2 SFDVKD. V lost 4 bases and J lost 12, with 0 bases in between. The CDR3 has 8 amino acids.